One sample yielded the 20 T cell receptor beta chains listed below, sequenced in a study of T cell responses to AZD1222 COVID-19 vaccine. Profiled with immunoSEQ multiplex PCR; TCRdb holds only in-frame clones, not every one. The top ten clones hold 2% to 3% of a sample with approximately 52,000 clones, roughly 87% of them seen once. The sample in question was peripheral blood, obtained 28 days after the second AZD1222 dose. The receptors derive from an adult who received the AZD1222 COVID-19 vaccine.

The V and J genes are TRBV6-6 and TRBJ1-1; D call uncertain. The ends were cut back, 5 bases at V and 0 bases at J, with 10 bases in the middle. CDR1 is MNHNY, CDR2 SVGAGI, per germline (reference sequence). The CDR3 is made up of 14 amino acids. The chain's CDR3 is CASSRAVMNTEAFF. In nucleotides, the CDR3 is TGTGCCAGCAGTAGAGCCGTGATGAACACTGAAGCTTTCTTT.

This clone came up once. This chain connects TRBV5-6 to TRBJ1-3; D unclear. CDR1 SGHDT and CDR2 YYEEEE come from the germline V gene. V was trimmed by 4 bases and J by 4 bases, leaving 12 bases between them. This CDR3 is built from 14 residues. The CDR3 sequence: CASSPGPWGNTIYF. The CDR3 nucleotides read TGTGCCAGCAGCCCTGGGCCTTGGGGAAACACCATATATTTT. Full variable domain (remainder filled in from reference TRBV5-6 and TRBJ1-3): DAGVTQSPTHLIKTRGQQVTLRCSPKSGHDTVSWYQQALGQGPQFIFQYYEEEERQRGNFPDRFSGHQFPNYSSELNVNALLLGDSALYLCASSPGPWGNTIYFGEGSWLTVV.

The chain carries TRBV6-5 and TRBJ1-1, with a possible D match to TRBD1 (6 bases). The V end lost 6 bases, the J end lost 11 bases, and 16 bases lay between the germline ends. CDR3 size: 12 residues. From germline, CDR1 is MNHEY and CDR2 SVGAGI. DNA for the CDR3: TGTGCCAGCAGGGCTCCGACAGGTAGTGCTTTCTTT. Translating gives CASRAPTGSAFF.

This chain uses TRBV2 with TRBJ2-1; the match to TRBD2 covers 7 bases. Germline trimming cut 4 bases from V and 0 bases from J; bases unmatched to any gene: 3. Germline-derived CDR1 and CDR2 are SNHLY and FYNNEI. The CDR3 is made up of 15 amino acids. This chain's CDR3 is CASSAGTTSYNEQFF. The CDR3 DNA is TGTGCCAGCAGTGCCGGGACTACCTCCTACAATGAGCAGTTCTTC.

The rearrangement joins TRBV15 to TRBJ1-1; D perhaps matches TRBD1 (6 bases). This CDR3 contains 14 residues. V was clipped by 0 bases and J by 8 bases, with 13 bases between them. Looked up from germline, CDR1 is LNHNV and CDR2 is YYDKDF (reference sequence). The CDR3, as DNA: TGTGCCACCAGCAGAGATCTGATCGGGACAGAAGCTTTCTTT. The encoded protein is CATSRDLIGTEAFF.

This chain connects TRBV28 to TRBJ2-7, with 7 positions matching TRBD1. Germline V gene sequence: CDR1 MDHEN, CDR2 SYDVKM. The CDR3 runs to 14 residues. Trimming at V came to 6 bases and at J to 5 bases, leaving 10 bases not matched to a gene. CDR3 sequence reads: CASSRDRVSNEQYF. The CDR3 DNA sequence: TGTGCCAGCAGCCGCGACAGGGTATCGAACGAGCAGTACTTC.

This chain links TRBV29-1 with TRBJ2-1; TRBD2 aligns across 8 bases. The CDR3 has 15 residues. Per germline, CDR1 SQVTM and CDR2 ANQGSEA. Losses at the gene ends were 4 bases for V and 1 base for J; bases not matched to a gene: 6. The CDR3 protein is CSVGLAGGSYNEQFF. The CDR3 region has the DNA TGCAGCGTTGGCCTAGCGGGTGGGTCCTACAATGAGCAGTTCTTC.

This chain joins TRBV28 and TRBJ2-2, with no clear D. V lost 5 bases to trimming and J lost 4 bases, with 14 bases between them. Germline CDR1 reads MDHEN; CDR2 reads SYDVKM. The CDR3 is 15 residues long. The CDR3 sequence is CASSPTPWATGELFF. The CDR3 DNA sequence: TGTGCCAGCAGTCCCACCCCTTGGGCCACCGGGGAGCTGTTTTTT.

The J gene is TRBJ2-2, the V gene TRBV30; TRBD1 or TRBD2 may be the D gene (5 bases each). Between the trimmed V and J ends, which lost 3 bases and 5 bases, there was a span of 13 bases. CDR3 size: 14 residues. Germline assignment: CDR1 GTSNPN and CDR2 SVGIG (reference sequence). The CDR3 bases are TGTGCCTGGAGGGCACCCGGGGCTACCGGGGAGCTGTTTTTT. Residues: CAWRAPGATGELFF.

The CDR3 DNA reads as TGTGCCAGCAGCCGAGGGGGGTTTAACAATGAGCAGTTCTTC. It translates to CASSRGGFNNEQFF. This rearrangement joins TRBV7-8 to TRBJ2-1, with D possibly being TRBD1 or TRBD2 (6 bases each). Germline CDR1 is SGHVS and CDR2 is FQNEAQ. V dropped 5 bases and J dropped 5 bases, with 13 bases sitting between them. The CDR3 totals 14 residues.

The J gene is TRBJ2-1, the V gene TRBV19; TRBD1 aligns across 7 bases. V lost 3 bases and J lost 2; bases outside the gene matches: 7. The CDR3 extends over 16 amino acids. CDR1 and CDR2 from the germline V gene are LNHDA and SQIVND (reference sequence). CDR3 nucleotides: TGTGCCAGTAGTATTAGGGACAGCAGGACCTACAATGAGCAGTTCTTC. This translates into CASSIRDSRTYNEQFF.

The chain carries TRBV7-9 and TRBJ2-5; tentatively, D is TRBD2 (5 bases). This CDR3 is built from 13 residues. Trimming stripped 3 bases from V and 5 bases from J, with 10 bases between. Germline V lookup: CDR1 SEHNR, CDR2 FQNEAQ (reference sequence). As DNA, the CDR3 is TGTGCCAGCAGCTTTAGAGGGTGGGAGACCCAGTACTTC. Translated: CASSFRGWETQYF.

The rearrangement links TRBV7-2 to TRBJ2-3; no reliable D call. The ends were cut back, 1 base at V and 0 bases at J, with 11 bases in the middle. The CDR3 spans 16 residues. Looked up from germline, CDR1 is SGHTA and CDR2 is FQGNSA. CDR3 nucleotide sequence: TGTGCCAGCAGCTTAGACGGCGGCTATAGCACAGATACGCAGTATTTT. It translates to CASSLDGGYSTDTQYF. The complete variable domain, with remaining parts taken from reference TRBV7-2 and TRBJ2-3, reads GAGVSQSPSNKVTEKGKDVELRCDPISGHTALYWYRQSLGQGLEFLIYFQGNSAPDKSGLPSDRFSAERTGGSVSTLTIQRTQQEDSAVYLCASSLDGGYSTDTQYFGPGTRLTVL.

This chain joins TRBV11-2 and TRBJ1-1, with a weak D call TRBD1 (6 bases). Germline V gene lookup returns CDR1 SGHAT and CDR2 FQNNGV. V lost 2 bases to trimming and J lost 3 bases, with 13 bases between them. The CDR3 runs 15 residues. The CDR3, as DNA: TGTGCCAGCAGCTTAAGGGGGGAAGGGTACACTGAAGCTTTCTTT. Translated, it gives CASSLRGEGYTEAFF.

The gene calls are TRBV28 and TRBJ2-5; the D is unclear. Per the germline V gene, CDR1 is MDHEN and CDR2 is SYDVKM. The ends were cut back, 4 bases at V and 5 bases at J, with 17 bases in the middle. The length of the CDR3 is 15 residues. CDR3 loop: CASSSGKGLRETQYF. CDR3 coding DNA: TGTGCCAGCAGTTCTGGGAAGGGCTTGAGGGAGACCCAGTACTTC.

The CDR3 is CASSFTRDSINEKLFF. As DNA, the CDR3 is TGTGCCAGCAGTTTCACCCGGGACAGTATTAATGAAAAACTGTTTTTT. The chain employs TRBV6-6 and TRBJ1-4; 7 bases align to TRBD1. Germline V gene sequence: CDR1 MNHNY, CDR2 SVGAGI (reference sequence). V was pared by 4 bases and J by 4 bases, with 9 bases of the junction left unmatched. CDR3 length equals 16 residues.

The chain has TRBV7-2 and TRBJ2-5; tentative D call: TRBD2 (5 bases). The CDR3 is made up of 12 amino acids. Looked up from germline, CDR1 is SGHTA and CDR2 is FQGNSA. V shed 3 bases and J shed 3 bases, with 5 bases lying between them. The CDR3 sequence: CASSLTKETQYF. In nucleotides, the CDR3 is TGTGCCAGCAGCTTGACTAAAGAGACCCAGTACTTC.

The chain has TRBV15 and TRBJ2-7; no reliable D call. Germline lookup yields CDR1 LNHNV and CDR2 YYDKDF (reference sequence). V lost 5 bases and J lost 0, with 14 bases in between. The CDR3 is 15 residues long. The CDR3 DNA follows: TGTGCCACCAGCCCGTCTGGTACCGGCTCCTACGAGCAGTACTTC. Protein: CATSPSGTGSYEQYF. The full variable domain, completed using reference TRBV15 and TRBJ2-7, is DAMVIQNPRYQVTQFGKPVTLSCSQTLNHNVMYWYQQKSSQAPKLLFHYYDKDFNNEADTPDNFQSRRPNTSFCFLDIRSPGLGDTAMYLCATSPSGTGSYEQYFGPGTRLTVT.

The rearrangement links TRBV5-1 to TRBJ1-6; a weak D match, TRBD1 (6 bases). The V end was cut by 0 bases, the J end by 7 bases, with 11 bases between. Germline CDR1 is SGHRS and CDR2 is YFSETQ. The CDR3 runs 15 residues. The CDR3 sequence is CASSLGTDSNSPLHF. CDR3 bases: TGCGCCAGCAGCTTGGGGACAGACTCCAATTCACCCCTCCACTTT.

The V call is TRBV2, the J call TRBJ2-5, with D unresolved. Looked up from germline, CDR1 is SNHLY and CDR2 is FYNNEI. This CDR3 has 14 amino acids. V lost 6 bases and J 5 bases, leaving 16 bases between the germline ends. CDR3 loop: CASSPGRARETQYF. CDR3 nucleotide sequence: TGTGCCAGCAGCCCTGGGCGAGCGAGGGAGACCCAGTACTTC.